This T cell receptor beta chain is drawn from a study of cytomegalovirus exposure and HLA in healthy donors. On this clone itself: Its target is not known.

PCR employed 60 Vbeta and 13 Jbeta primers. The data were produced by immunoSEQ multiplex PCR, yet TCRdb's version contains in-frame clones alone and is incomplete. Of under 150,000 clones listed, approximately 83% are singletons. The CDR3 contains 16 residues. Between the trimmed V and J ends, which lost 4 bases and 5 bases, there was a span of 20 bases. Germline V lookup: CDR1 MNHEY, CDR2 SMNVEV (reference sequence). Overall study findings and caveats: About 87% or about 30% of the time was how often most TCR beta V segments were productive, according to an earlier analysis.

This sequence originates from a girl aged 2-9 years in good health and CMV-seronegative. The chain couples TRBV27 to TRBJ2-5, with a tentative D call TRBD2 (6 bases). The source material was PBMCs. Here the CDR3 DNA reads TGTGCCAGCAGTTCCCATGTCGGGGGAGTGCGGGAGACCCAGTACTTC. Translated, it gives CASSSHVGGVRETQYF.